One and the same sample provided the 11 T cell receptor beta chains below, sequenced in a study of shared clonotypes between healthy human individuals (dated by TCRdb to 2018 to 2021). Preparation of the library involved the immunoSEQ multiplex PCR assay. TCRdb retrieved this table from immuneACCESS and kept in-frame rearrangements only. Not all clones are present; in checked studies, unresolved V genes account for under half, and no reason is known for the remainder. For this sample the table gives about 2.4 million clones, of which 90% to 95% were detected only once. The ten largest clonotypes hold roughly 0.39% of the sample. What was sequenced was naive CD4+ T cells from PBMCs. The sample's cell subset or site label, in plain terms: CD45RA+ positively selected. Receptor source: a man younger than 35 in good health. Some clones in this sample may be carry-over from other donors' samples.

CDR3 coding DNA: TGTGCCAGCAGCCAACCGGGCCAAGGATACGAGCAGTACTTC. Translating gives CASSQPGQGYEQYF. V is TRBV14 and J is TRBJ2-7; D not resolved. With 2 bases removed from V and 4 bases from J, the gap between germline ends came to 12 bases. The CDR3 runs 14 residues. CDR1 is SGHDN, CDR2 FVKESK, per germline. The variable domain in full, completed from reference TRBV14 and TRBJ2-7, reads EAGVTQFPSHSVIEKGQTVTLRCDPISGHDNLYWYRRVMGKEIKFLLHFVKESKQDESGMPNNRFLAERTGGTYSTLKVQPAELEDSGVYFCASSQPGQGYEQYFGPGTRLTVT.

This chain joins TRBV6-8 and TRBJ2-7, with TRBD2 matching 12 bases. V was clipped by 0 bases and J by 4 bases; unmatched bases: 4. The germline V gene has CDR1 MNHGY and CDR2 SAAAGT. This CDR3 contains 16 residues. The CDR3, as DNA: TGTGCCAGCAGTTACTCCGGACTAGCGGGACCTTACGAGCAGTACTTC. It specifies CASSYSGLAGPYEQYF.

Concerning this clone itself: The same CDR3 also results from other DNA sequences found in this sample. The CDR3 bases are TGCGCCAGCAGCTTGGTCCAGGGGGCCTACAATGAGCAGTTCTTC. It specifies CASSLVQGAYNEQFF. The chain recombines TRBV5-1 with TRBJ2-1; 7 bases map to TRBD1. CDR3 length: 15 residues. In germline, CDR1 is SGHRS, CDR2 YFSETQ. J lost 2 bases, V lost 0 bases, and 2 bases had no gene match.

The genes are TRBV14 and TRBJ2-7; 13 bases map to TRBD2. There are 19 residues in the CDR3. After removal of 3 bases from V and 1 base from J, the junction contained 12 bases not matched to a gene. Looked up from germline, CDR1 is SGHDN and CDR2 is FVKESK. The CDR3 nucleotides are TGTGCCAGCAGCCAGGAACCAAGGACTAGCGGGAGTAAATCCTACGAGCAGTACTTC. Residues: CASSQEPRTSGSKSYEQYF.

This chain joins TRBV5-6 and TRBJ2-3; D is ambiguous. V was shortened by 1 base and J by 4 bases, with 10 bases between the two germline ends. Germline values: CDR1 SGHDT, CDR2 YYEEEE. The CDR3 spans 14 residues. Here the CDR3 reads CASSLNLGPDTQYF. The CDR3 DNA reads TGTGCCAGCAGCTTGAACCTAGGCCCAGATACGCAGTATTTT.

The rearrangement uses TRBV7-6 and TRBJ1-5; tentative D call: TRBD1 (6 bases). Germline CDR1 SGHVS, CDR2 FNYEAQ. V was clipped by 3 bases and J by 7 bases, with 10 bases between them. The CDR3 extends over 13 amino acids. Here the CDR3 reads CASSLGARQPQHF. CDR3 in DNA: TGTGCCAGCAGCTTGGGGGCGCGGCAGCCCCAGCATTTT.

This clone has only one observation. This chain uses TRBV7-7 with TRBJ2-1, with 9 positions matching TRBD2. CDR1 is SSHAT, CDR2 FNYEAQ, per germline (reference sequence). V gave up 4 bases and J gave up 4 bases; unmatched junction bases: 2. CDR3 length: 14 amino acids. The DNA for the CDR3 is TGTGCCAGCAGCTCCCTAGCGGGGTACAATGAGCAGTTCTTC. Translating gives CASSSLAGYNEQFF.

In the case of this clone: This sample also contains other DNA sequences that code for the same CDR3. CDR3 in DNA: TGTGCCAGCAGTCTTACAGGGGGCGGACAGCCCCAGCATTTT. As protein: CASSLTGGGQPQHF. The V call is TRBV27, the J call TRBJ1-5, with 9 bases lining up with TRBD1. Trimming cost V 5 bases and J 7 bases; bases outside gene matches: 6. Germline loops: CDR1 MNHEY, CDR2 SMNVEV (reference sequence). The CDR3 length is 14 residues.

J is TRBJ2-5 and V is TRBV7-8; the D gene is possibly TRBD2 (5 bases). V was pared by 5 bases and J by 7 bases, with 11 bases between. The CDR3 is made up of 12 amino acids. Germline V lookup: CDR1 SGHVS, CDR2 FQNEAQ. For the CDR3, the DNA is TGTGCCAGCAGCCCAGACGGGATGACCCAGTACTTC. It codes for CASSPDGMTQYF.

Written as DNA, the CDR3 is TGTGCCAGCAGCTCGACAGTCATGAACACTGAAGCTTTCTTT. It encodes CASSSTVMNTEAFF. This chain joins TRBV11-1 and TRBJ1-1; the D gene is possibly TRBD1 (5 bases). Germline lookup yields CDR1 SGHAT and CDR2 FQDESV (reference sequence). This CDR3 spans 14 amino acids. V lost 4 bases to trimming and J lost 0 bases, with 9 bases between them.

About this clone: At the DNA level, this CDR3 is encoded by other sequences in the same sample as well. J is TRBJ2-1 and V is TRBV28; no reliable D call. The CDR3 length is 11 residues. Germline CDR1 reads MDHEN; CDR2 reads SYDVKM. V lost 3 bases, J lost 9 bases, and 6 bases lay in between. CDR3 in DNA: TGTGCCAGCAGTTTGTCCGGTGAGCAGTTCTTC. It yields the protein CASSLSGEQFF.